One and the same sample provided the 12 T cell receptor beta chains below, sequenced in a study of shared clonotypes between healthy human individuals. The protocol was immunoSEQ multiplex PCR, while the TCRdb copy is restricted to in-frame clones and leaves out a portion. Of about 520,000 clones listed, roughly 80% were seen once; the top ten hold more than 9.5%. Sequencing used PBMCs. These receptor sequences come from a woman between 40 and 50 years old in good health. Some clones in this sample may be carry-over from other donors' samples.

The V gene is TRBV9, the J gene TRBJ1-2; D might be TRBD1 (5 bases). V lost 4 bases and J 2 bases, leaving 12 bases between the germline ends. The germline CDR1 and CDR2 sequences are SGDLS and YYNGEE. CDR3 size: 14 residues. CDR3 in amino acids: CASSPRGQNYGYTF. The CDR3 coding sequence is TGTGCCAGCAGCCCTCGAGGACAAAACTATGGCTACACCTTC. Complete variable domain (other parts from reference TRBV9 and TRBJ1-2): DSGVTQTPKHLITATGQRVTLRCSPRSGDLSVYWYQQSLDQGLQFLIQYYNGEERAKGNILERFSAQQFPDLHSELNLSSLELGDSALYFCASSPRGQNYGYTFGSGTRLTVV.

The DNA of the CDR3 is TGTGCCAGCAGCATCAGGGGTAATCAGCCCCAGCATTTT. It yields the protein CASSIRGNQPQHF. V and J are TRBV7-2 and TRBJ1-5, with D maybe TRBD1 (6 bases). Trimming took 5 bases from V and 4 from J, leaving 9 bases between them. The germline CDR1 and CDR2 sequences are SGHTA and FQGNSA. CDR3 length equals 13 residues.

This chain connects TRBV5-1 to TRBJ2-7, with 10 nucleotides matching TRBD1. V lost 2 bases, J lost 4 bases, and 3 bases stayed unmatched. This CDR3 region has 14 residues. Germline loops: CDR1 SGHRS, CDR2 YFSETQ. The CDR3 DNA sequence: TGCGCCAGCAGCTTTCAGGGACAGGGGTACGAGCAGTACTTC. Translated: CASSFQGQGYEQYF.

This sequence joins TRBV7-9 and TRBJ2-3; TRBD2 might be the D (6 bases). CDR3 size: 10 residues. Between the trimmed V and J ends, which lost 8 bases and 6 bases, there was a span of 6 bases. Per germline, CDR1 SEHNR and CDR2 FQNEAQ (reference sequence). CDR3 sequence: CASRGDTQYF. As DNA, the CDR3 is TGTGCCAGCCGGGGGGATACGCAGTATTTT.

On this clone: A far larger clone is just one base off, so this is likely a read error. The CDR3 reads CAWRPKLGHGGDEAFF. CDR3 DNA sequence: TGTGCCTGGAGGCCGAAGTTAGGACACGGCGGGGATGAAGCTTTCTTT. J is TRBJ1-1 and V is TRBV30, with D perhaps TRBD1 (5 bases). The V gene's germline CDR1 is GTSNPN and CDR2 SVGIG (reference sequence). Deletions cut 3 bases from V and 7 bases from J, with 24 bases between. The CDR3 contains 16 residues.

This clone was detected only once. The J gene is TRBJ1-4, the V gene TRBV5-1, with 9 bases identical to TRBD1. The CDR3 contains 15 residues. The ends lost 3 bases at V and 3 bases at J; junction bases unmatched: 3. The germline CDR1 and CDR2 sequences are SGHRS and YFSETQ. The CDR3 here is CASSSTGGPNEKLFF. The CDR3 nucleotides read TGCGCCAGCAGCTCTACAGGGGGCCCTAATGAAAAACTGTTTTTT.

This clone was found a few times. The V call is TRBV7-3, the J call TRBJ2-2, with D tentatively TRBD1 or TRBD2 (5 bases each). This CDR3 spans 15 amino acids. The ends were cut back, 2 bases at V and 3 bases at J, with 10 bases in the middle. Germline CDR1 reads SGHTA; CDR2 reads FQGTGA. CDR3 DNA: TGTGCCAGCAGCTTAGAGGGGAGCGACACCGGGGAGCTGTTTTTT. Amino acid sequence: CASSLEGSDTGELFF.

This clone turned up a few times. The chain uses TRBV7-9 and TRBJ2-5, with D perhaps TRBD1 (6 bases). The CDR3 has 15 residues. CDR1 and CDR2 (germline): SEHNR, FQNEAQ (reference sequence). Trimming stripped 2 bases from V and 2 bases from J, with 12 bases between. Written as DNA, the CDR3 is TGTGCCAGCAGCTTACAGGGGATGGGGCAAGAGACCCAGTACTTC. Its protein product is CASSLQGMGQETQYF.

This clone was recorded a few times. This chain uses TRBV9 with TRBJ2-1; tentatively, D is TRBD2 (7 bases). Trimming shortened V by 0 bases and J by 4 bases, and 8 bases separated the two germline ends. The CDR3 is 14 residues long. Looked up from germline, CDR1 is SGDLS and CDR2 is YYNGEE. In DNA form, the CDR3 reads TGTGCCAGCAGCGTAGAGGGGGGGTACAATGAGCAGTTCTTC. Protein sequence: CASSVEGGYNEQFF.

This clone came up a few times. A much larger clone lies one base from this, so it may be a read error. The same CDR3 also results from other DNA sequences found in this sample. The chain recombines TRBV28 with TRBJ1-5, with D maybe TRBD1 (6 bases). Germline V gives CDR1 MDHEN, CDR2 SYDVKM. This CDR3 has 13 amino acids. The CDR3 loop is CASFRDTYQPQHF. The CDR3 DNA sequence: TGTGCCAGCTTTCGGGACACCTATCAGCCACAGCATTTT.

Many counts were recorded for this clone. The chain uses TRBV4-1 and TRBJ2-7; 12 bases fit TRBD2. V trimming: 4 bases; J trimming: 3 bases; junction bases outside the gene matches: 4. Germline V lookup: CDR1 MGHRA, CDR2 YSYEKL. The CDR3 contains 15 residues. Here the CDR3 reads CASSPRLAGDYEQYF. Here the CDR3 DNA reads TGCGCCAGCAGCCCCCGACTAGCGGGGGACTACGAGCAGTACTTC.

The chain has TRBV2 and TRBJ1-2, with 7 nucleotides matching TRBD1. Germline CDR1 is SNHLY and CDR2 is FYNNEI. The trim removed 10 bases at V and 7 bases at J, leaving 9 bases unmatched. The CDR3 length is 12 residues. This chain's CDR3 is CANQPQGFGYTF. As DNA, the CDR3 is TGTGCCAACCAGCCACAGGGGTTTGGCTACACCTTC.